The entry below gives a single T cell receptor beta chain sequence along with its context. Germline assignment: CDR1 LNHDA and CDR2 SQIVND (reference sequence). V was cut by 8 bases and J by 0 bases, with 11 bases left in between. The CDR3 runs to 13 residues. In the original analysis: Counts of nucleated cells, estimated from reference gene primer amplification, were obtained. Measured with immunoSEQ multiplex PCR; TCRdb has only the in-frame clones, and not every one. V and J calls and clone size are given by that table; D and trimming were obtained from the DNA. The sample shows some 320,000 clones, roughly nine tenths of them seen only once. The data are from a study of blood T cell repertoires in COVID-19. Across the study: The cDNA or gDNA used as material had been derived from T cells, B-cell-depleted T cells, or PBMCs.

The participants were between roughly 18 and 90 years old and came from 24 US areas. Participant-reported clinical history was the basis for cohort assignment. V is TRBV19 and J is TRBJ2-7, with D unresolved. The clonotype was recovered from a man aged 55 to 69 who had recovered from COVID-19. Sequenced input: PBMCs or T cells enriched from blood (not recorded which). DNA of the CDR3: TGTGCCAGTCGACAACAGAGCTCCTACGAGCAGTACTTC. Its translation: CASRQQSSYEQYF.